What follows are 29 T cell receptor beta chains derived from one specimen sequenced in a study of T-cell reconstitution after alpha-beta-depleted transplantation in children. Unique molecular identifiers were incorporated into the prepared TCRbeta library. TCRdb ran MiXCR on the PCR reads and lists one entry per CDR3 protein. The data show 150,000 to 250,000 distinct CDR3 sequences, with 5% to 6.5% seen just once and around 4.1% held by the top ten. Material: PBMCs, obtained before TCRalphabeta/CD19-depleted stem cell transplant. These receptors were collected from a girl under three years old with combined immunodeficiency, due to receive a stem cell transplant.

Only a few counts were recorded for this clonotype. This chain connects TRBV7-2 to TRBJ2-5, with 10 bases identical to TRBD2. Germline trimming cut 2 bases from V and 4 bases from J; bases unmatched to any gene: 7. CDR1 is SGHTA, CDR2 FQGNSA, per germline. CDR3 size: 16 residues. Here the CDR3 DNA reads TGTGCCAGCAGCTTACGAGCGGGGGGGGCTGGAGAGACCCAGTACTTC. This gives the protein CASSLRAGGAGETQYF.

The table lists this clonotype with many counts. The chain recombines TRBV12-5 with TRBJ1-1; D is undetermined. Germline loops: CDR1 LGHNT, CDR2 FRNRAP. Trimming removed 3 bases from V and 0 bases from J, with 17 bases in between. The CDR3 has 17 residues. The DNA for the CDR3 is TGTGCTAGTGGTTTTAGGAGAGAATGGATTGTGAACACTGAAGCTTTCTTT. It encodes CASGFRREWIVNTEAFF. The full variable domain, completed using reference TRBV12-5 and TRBJ1-1, is DARVTQTPRHKVTEMGQEVTMRCQPILGHNTVFWYRQTMMQGLELLAYFRNRAPLDDSGMPKDRFSAEMPDATLATLKIQPSEPRDSAVYFCASGFRREWIVNTEAFFGQGTRLTVV.

Many counts were recorded for this clonotype. The J gene is TRBJ1-1, the V gene TRBV7-9; perhaps TRBD1 as D (5 bases). V lost 0 bases to trimming and J lost 5 bases, with 16 bases between them. Germline V gene lookup returns CDR1 SEHNR and CDR2 FQNEAQ (reference sequence). The CDR3 is made up of 16 amino acids. For the CDR3, the DNA is TGTGCCAGCAGCTTAGCGATCGGGGGGTGGTTGACTGAAGCTTTCTTT. Protein product: CASSLAIGGWLTEAFF.

There are a few counts of this clonotype. The chain is built from TRBV19 and TRBJ2-6, with D maybe TRBD1 (6 bases). V was trimmed by 3 bases and J by 4 bases, leaving 13 bases between them. Germline CDR1 reads LNHDA; CDR2 reads SQIVND (reference sequence). CDR3 length: 16 amino acids. In DNA form, the CDR3 reads TGTGCCAGTAGTATTCGAACAGGGATAGGGGCCAACGTCCTGACTTTC. The encoded protein is CASSIRTGIGANVLTF.

V and J are TRBV7-2 and TRBJ2-7; 9 nucleotides align to TRBD1. V lost 5 bases and J lost 4; bases outside the gene matches: 6. The CDR3 runs to 14 residues. Looked up from germline, CDR1 is SGHTA and CDR2 is FQGNSA. CDR3 residues: CASSHRGPGYEQYF. In DNA, the CDR3 is TGTGCCAGCAGCCACAGGGGGCCTGGTTACGAGCAGTACTTC.

This clonotype was seen many times. The V call is TRBV3-1, the J call TRBJ2-7; a weak D match, TRBD1 (5 bases). Germline-derived CDR1 and CDR2 are LGHDT and YNNKEL (reference sequence). Trimming stripped 5 bases from V and 3 bases from J, with 14 bases between. CDR3 length: 14 amino acids. Here the CDR3 reads CASSAQGGSYEQYF. Written as DNA, the CDR3 is TGTGCCAGCAGCGCCCAGGGCGGCAGCTACGAGCAGTACTTC.

This clonotype was picked up many times. One end of the junction fails to match germline, which may point to a read error. This chain connects TRBV7-7 to TRBJ2-1; D perhaps matches TRBD2 (5 bases). The germline gives CDR1 SSHAT, CDR2 FNYEAQ (reference sequence). The CDR3 has 13 residues. The CDR3 DNA is TGTGCTAGCAGTCAGGAAGTGGAGGCTGAGCAGTTCTTC. It yields the protein CASSQEVEAEQFF.

This clonotype appeared many times. This chain joins TRBV20-1 and TRBJ1-1; D is undetermined. V lost 1 base, J lost 1 base, and 7 bases lay in between. CDR1 is DFQATT, CDR2 SNEGSKA, per germline (reference sequence). The CDR3 contains 13 residues. CDR3 protein: CSARGRGNTEAFF. The DNA for the CDR3 is TGCAGTGCTAGAGGACGTGGGAACACTGAAGCTTTCTTT.

This clonotype was counted ten times or more. This chain joins TRBV10-3 and TRBJ1-2, with 9 positions matching TRBD1. In germline, CDR1 is ENHRY, CDR2 SYGVKD. V shed 3 bases, J shed 7 bases, and the junction held 9 bases outside the gene matches. CDR3 length: 15 residues. The CDR3 reads CAISDPLQGAAGYTF. CDR3 nucleotides: TGTGCCATCAGTGATCCCCTACAGGGGGCAGCTGGCTACACCTTC.

This clonotype was observed at least ten times. This sequence joins TRBV12-3 or TRBV12-4 and TRBJ2-7; tentative D call: TRBD2 (6 bases). The CDR3 spans 12 residues. With 9 bases removed from V and 3 bases from J, the gap between germline ends came to 12 bases. CDR3 loop: CASGLLIYEQYF. CDR3 nucleotide sequence: TGTGCCAGTGGACTACTAATCTACGAGCAGTACTTC.

This clonotype was detected only a few times. The rearrangement links TRBV29-1 to TRBJ1-2; TRBD1 matches at 8 bases. Germline CDR1 and CDR2: SQVTM and ANQGSEA. The CDR3 has 16 residues. V gave up 5 bases and J gave up 0 bases; unmatched junction bases: 11. The CDR3 is CSVPEGQDPPNYGYTF. As DNA, the CDR3 is TGCAGCGTTCCGGAGGGACAGGACCCACCTAACTATGGCTACACCTTC.

This clonotype was seen repeatedly, ten times or more. The chain uses TRBV7-2 and TRBJ2-5; D gene ambiguous. V lost 5 bases and J lost 3, with 13 bases in between. The CDR3 length is 14 residues. Germline CDR1 SGHTA, CDR2 FQGNSA. The CDR3: CASSPDIREETQYF. For the CDR3, the DNA is TGTGCCAGCAGCCCTGACATCCGAGAAGAGACCCAGTACTTC.

In its sample, this clonotype was seen many times. V is TRBV5-1 and J is TRBJ2-1; 8 nucleotides agree with TRBD2. This CDR3 spans 15 amino acids. Trimming at V came to 4 bases and at J to 13 bases, leaving 16 bases not matched to a gene. The germline V gene has CDR1 SGHRS and CDR2 YFSETQ. The CDR3 nucleotides are TGCGCCAGCAGCGTTTCGGGAGGGCCAGATCTTGGACAGTTCTTC. Protein: CASSVSGGPDLGQFF.

This clonotype was seen ten or more times. The genes are TRBV29-1 and TRBJ1-2, with D perhaps matching TRBD1 (5 bases). CDR3 length: 14 residues. Trimming left V 6 bases short and J 6 bases short, with 20 bases between. Germline values: CDR1 SQVTM, CDR2 ANQGSEA. DNA of the CDR3: TGCAGCGTATCGAGGGACTTATGGTCGGATGGCTACACCTTC. This gives the protein CSVSRDLWSDGYTF. Full variable domain (rest looked up from reference TRBV29-1 and TRBJ1-2): SAVISQKPSRDICQRGTSLTIQCQVDSQVTMMFWYRQQPGQSLTLIATANQGSEATYESGFVIDKFPISRPNLTFSTLTVSNMSPEDSSIYLCSVSRDLWSDGYTFGSGTRLTVV.

This clonotype was found many times. The V and J genes are TRBV27 and TRBJ2-1; 10 bases fit TRBD2. The V and J ends lost 7 bases and 7 bases, in that order; junction bases with no gene match: 13. CDR1 and CDR2 (germline): MNHEY, SMNVEV (reference sequence). This CDR3 has 16 residues. The DNA of the CDR3 is TGTGCCAGCACCAACTATCCAGCGGGAGGGCCAAATGAGCAGTTCTTC. Translating gives CASTNYPAGGPNEQFF.

In this sample, this clonotype turned up many times. The chain is built from TRBV7-6 and TRBJ2-7; TRBD1 matches at 9 bases. Germline CDR1 and CDR2: SGHVS and FNYEAQ. The CDR3 sequence is 14 residues long. V dropped 4 bases and J dropped 4; count of bases not matched to a gene: 5. The CDR3 region has the DNA TGTGCCAGCAGCTCCACAGACAGGGGGTACGAGCAGTACTTC. Encoded protein: CASSSTDRGYEQYF.

At least ten counts were recorded for this clonotype. The chain couples TRBV2 to TRBJ2-7, with D unresolved. Trimming pared 7 bases from V and 3 bases from J, leaving 10 bases between. Germline lookup yields CDR1 SNHLY and CDR2 FYNNEI. The CDR3 extends over 12 amino acids. The CDR3 loop reads CASTPSIYEQYF. CDR3 bases: TGTGCCAGCACCCCCTCTATCTACGAGCAGTACTTC.

This clonotype was detected ten times or more. The gene calls are TRBV12-3 or TRBV12-4 and TRBJ1-3; D not resolved. The CDR3 contains 15 residues. V lost 5 bases to trimming and J lost 0 bases, with 11 bases between them. The CDR3 DNA reads TGTGCCAGCAGTCCGGGCCTATCCTCTGGAAACACCATATATTTT. Protein product: CASSPGLSSGNTIYF.

This clonotype appeared many times. The V call is TRBV7-9, the J call TRBJ1-3; D remains unclear. The V and J ends lost 2 bases and 3 bases respectively, with 8 bases between them. CDR3 length equals 14 residues. Germline CDR1 reads SEHNR; CDR2 reads FQNEAQ (reference sequence). The CDR3 spells CASSLLFGGNTIYF. The CDR3 DNA reads TGTGCCAGCAGCTTATTGTTCGGTGGAAACACCATATATTTT.

This clonotype has ten or more counts. The chain joins TRBV27 to TRBJ2-7; D unresolved. The length of the CDR3 is 13 residues. CDR1 and CDR2 (germline): MNHEY, SMNVEV (reference sequence). V shed 3 bases and J shed 3 bases, with 9 bases lying between them. CDR3 region: CASSFGEFYEQYF. CDR3 coding DNA: TGTGCCAGCAGTTTTGGGGAATTCTACGAGCAGTACTTC.

This clonotype came up many times. This chain uses TRBV15 with TRBJ2-3, with D possibly TRBD2 on 5 matching bases. This CDR3 is built from 15 residues. Trimming stripped 0 bases from V and 6 bases from J, with 13 bases between. Looked up from germline, CDR1 is LNHNV and CDR2 is YYDKDF (reference sequence). In DNA, the CDR3 is TGTGCCACCAGCAGAGATCAAGGAGGCTTGGATACGCAGTATTTT. Its translation: CATSRDQGGLDTQYF.

There are many counts of this clonotype. The CDR3 protein is CASSRTGGGEAFF. The CDR3 DNA follows: TGTGCCAGCAGCCGGACAGGGGGGGGTGAAGCTTTCTTT. This chain links TRBV5-5 with TRBJ1-1, with 10 bases that match TRBD1. V trimming: 4 bases; J trimming: 7 bases; junction bases outside the gene matches: 4. Germline CDR1 and CDR2: SGHKS and YYEKEE (reference sequence). This CDR3 spans 13 amino acids.

This clonotype has at least ten counts. V gene TRBV28 combines with J gene TRBJ1-5; D uncertain. V lost 6 bases, J lost 0 bases, and 12 bases lay in between. Germline CDR1 reads MDHEN; CDR2 reads SYDVKM. CDR3 length equals 15 residues. CDR3 in DNA: TGTGCCAGCAGCACCAATGCCTATAGCAATCAGCCCCAGCATTTT. Translated, it gives CASSTNAYSNQPQHF. The full variable domain, with the rest looked up from reference TRBV28 and TRBJ1-5, is DVKVTQSSRYLVKRTGEKVFLECVQDMDHENMFWYRQDPGLGLRLIYFSYDVKMKEKGDIPEGYSVSREKKERFSLILESASTNQTSMYLCASSTNAYSNQPQHFGDGTRLSIL.

V usage is TRBV29-1 and J usage is TRBJ2-7, with 8 nucleotides matching TRBD1. The germline V gene has CDR1 SQVTM and CDR2 ANQGSEA. The CDR3 loop spans 14 amino acids. Trimming took 6 bases from V and 3 from J; bases not matched to a gene: 10. The CDR3 DNA is TGCAGCGTGAAGGGGACAGGAGTTCTCTACGAGCAGTACTTC. Translation gives CSVKGTGVLYEQYF.

The table lists this clonotype with many counts. V usage is TRBV2 and J usage is TRBJ2-1, with TRBD2 matching over 9 bases. CDR1 and CDR2 from the germline V gene are SNHLY and FYNNEI. Trimming removed 7 bases from V and 7 bases from J; junction bases left unmatched: 20. CDR3 size: 18 residues. The DNA for the CDR3 is TGTGCCAGCAAGGATTTCTTAGCGGGAGCTACTGTGTGGAATGAGCAGTTCTTC. This translates into CASKDFLAGATVWNEQFF.

The sample holds many counts of this clonotype. J is TRBJ1-1 and V is TRBV20-1, with D maybe TRBD1 (6 bases). V lost 0 bases and J 1 base, leaving 9 bases between the germline ends. Germline loops: CDR1 DFQATT, CDR2 SNEGSKA (reference sequence). The CDR3 has 14 residues. The CDR3 spells CSAREGGANTEAFF. DNA for the CDR3: TGCAGTGCTAGAGAGGGGGGGGCGAACACTGAAGCTTTCTTT.

Ten or more counts support this clonotype. The gene calls are TRBV20-1 and TRBJ2-7; 8 bases are a match to TRBD2. The junction had 9 bases not matched to a gene; V was cut back by 0 bases and J by 2 bases. This CDR3 region has 16 residues. From germline, CDR1 is DFQATT and CDR2 SNEGSKA (reference sequence). In DNA form, the CDR3 reads TGCAGTGCTAGAGACGCTCACGGACTAGCAGCCTACGAGCAGTACTTC. Protein: CSARDAHGLAAYEQYF.

This clonotype was seen ten or more times. V gene TRBV29-1 combines with J gene TRBJ2-6; tentative D call: TRBD1 (5 bases). The length of the CDR3 is 17 residues. Trimming took 4 bases from V and 0 from J, leaving 16 bases between them. CDR1 is SQVTM and CDR2 is ANQGSEA in the germline V gene. The CDR3 sequence: CSVAFPGLNSGANVLTF. For the CDR3, the DNA is TGCAGCGTTGCCTTCCCAGGGCTAAACTCTGGGGCCAACGTCCTGACTTTC.

This clonotype appeared many times. V is TRBV12-3 or TRBV12-4 and J is TRBJ2-1; TRBD2 is a possible D gene (5 bases). The CDR3 totals 16 residues. The V and J ends lost 5 bases and 1 base respectively, with 15 bases between them. CDR3 DNA sequence: TGTGCCAGCAGTCCACCACACGGGGTGTCCTACAATGAGCAGTTCTTC. Translating gives CASSPPHGVSYNEQFF.